In this sample, the clone carrying this T cell receptor beta chain turned up many times. The antigen remains unidentified. Germline CDR1 and CDR2: DFQATT and SNEGSKA (reference sequence). Trimming shortened V by 6 bases and J by 1 base, and 22 bases separated the two germline ends. The CDR3 loop spans 17 amino acids. The source of the sample is a study of response to subunit inactivated influenza vaccine. Study-wide results and limits: The study's authors posited that every seasonal influenza vaccination enlists few new T cells.

TCRdb called the RT-PCR reads again in MiXCR, with one record for every CDR3 protein. The top ten clones hold about 10% of a sample with more than 550,000 distinct CDR3 sequences, about 11% of them seen once. This clonotype was obtained from a man aged 45-65 years who received an inactivated influenza vaccine. The sample here was PBMCs from blood, taken on the day of vaccination. This chain joins TRBV20-1 and TRBJ2-4; D might be TRBD2 (7 bases). Here the CDR3 reads CSARGTLREAAKNIQYF. The DNA of the CDR3 is TGCAGTGCAAGGGGGACTCTCCGGGAGGCGGCCAAAAACATTCAGTACTTC.